This entry lists 25 T cell receptor beta chains sequenced from one sample in a study of OX40 agonist ivuxolimab in advanced cancers. Generated by immunoSEQ multiplex PCR, the TCRdb table keeps only in-frame clones and is missing some. The repertoire holds about 27,000 clones, with 80% to 90% as singletons. The sequencing here drew on CD4+ or CD8+ T cells sorted from blood, taken in a trial of the OX40 agonist ivuxolimab. Receptors originate from an adult with an advanced solid tumor such as melanoma, head and neck, liver or kidney cancer.

The V call is TRBV6-1, the J call TRBJ2-7; D unresolved. This CDR3 region has 12 residues. Germline CDR1 is MNHNS and CDR2 is SASEGT. The V end was cut by 11 bases, the J end by 4 bases, with 15 bases between. CDR3 loop: CARPRQRYEQYF. CDR3 nucleotide sequence: TGTGCCCGCCCTAGGCAGAGGTACGAGCAGTACTTC.

The chain joins TRBV7-9 to TRBJ2-3, with 11 positions matching TRBD2. CDR3 length equals 16 residues. Trimming removed 1 base from V and 3 bases from J; junction bases left unmatched: 3. Germline lookup yields CDR1 SEHNR and CDR2 FQNEAQ (reference sequence). CDR3 in DNA: TGTGCCAGCAGCTTAGTACTAGCGGGAGTGACAGATACGCAGTATTTT. Protein product: CASSLVLAGVTDTQYF.

The chain carries TRBV6-6 and TRBJ2-2; no reliable D call. The V end lost 7 bases, the J end lost 6 bases, and 6 bases lay between the germline ends. Looked up from germline, CDR1 is MNHNY and CDR2 is SVGAGI (reference sequence). The CDR3 sequence is 11 residues long. Written as DNA, the CDR3 is TGTGCCAGCACTCGAGCCGGGGAGCTGTTTTTT. Its protein product is CASTRAGELFF.

The chain links TRBV9 to TRBJ2-7, with TRBD2 matching 10 bases. Germline trimming cut 4 bases from V and 1 base from J; bases unmatched to any gene: 2. The length of the CDR3 is 14 residues. The germline V gene has CDR1 SGDLS and CDR2 YYNGEE. The CDR3 loop reads CASSLTSGSYEQYF. The CDR3 DNA sequence: TGTGCCAGCAGCCTGACTAGCGGGTCCTACGAGCAGTACTTC.

The V call is TRBV10-3, the J call TRBJ2-1, with D uncertain. This CDR3 region has 14 residues. The germline V gene encodes CDR1 ENHRY and CDR2 SYGVKD. Trimming removed 2 bases at V and 6 bases at J, with 11 bases between. The CDR3 DNA is TGTGCCATCAGTGAGGCTGGATCAGCCAATGAGCAGTTCTTC. This translates into CAISEAGSANEQFF.

The count of this clone is one. J is TRBJ2-2 and V is TRBV7-8, with TRBD2 identical over 7 bases. This CDR3 is built from 15 residues. The V segment lost 7 bases and the J segment 0 bases; nucleotides outside the gene matches: 5. Germline V gives CDR1 SGHVS, CDR2 FQNEAQ. CDR3 coding DNA: TGTGCCAGCACCCTGGGGAGGGCGAACACCGGGGAGCTGTTTTTT. Translating gives CASTLGRANTGELFF.

The chain links TRBV4-3 to TRBJ1-1; 7 bases match TRBD1. With V trimmed by 1 base and J by 0 bases, 2 bases remained unmatched. From germline, CDR1 is LGHNA and CDR2 YSLEER. This CDR3 is 15 amino acids long. CDR3 sequence (DNA): TGCGCCAGCAGCCAAGGGACAGGCGTGAACACTGAAGCTTTCTTT. Its protein product is CASSQGTGVNTEAFF.

The sample holds a few counts of this clone. This chain connects TRBV9 to TRBJ2-2; D call uncertain. In germline, CDR1 is SGDLS, CDR2 YYNGEE. This CDR3 has 16 residues. V was shortened by 0 bases and J by 4 bases, with 13 bases between the two germline ends. This CDR3 reads CASSVDPDVPTGELFF. The DNA of the CDR3 is TGTGCCAGCAGCGTAGACCCGGACGTCCCCACCGGGGAGCTGTTTTTT. Based on the CDR3 plus reference TRBV9 and TRBJ2-2, the full variable domain is DSGVTQTPKHLITATGQRVTLRCSPRSGDLSVYWYQQSLDQGLQFLIQYYNGEERAKGNILERFSAQQFPDLHSELNLSSLELGDSALYFCASSVDPDVPTGELFFGEGSRLTVL.

The chain uses TRBV19 and TRBJ1-1; D unresolved. The V gene's germline CDR1 is LNHDA and CDR2 SQIVND (reference sequence). V lost 5 bases and J lost 6, with 13 bases in between. The CDR3 has 13 amino acids. The CDR3 sequence: CASSFSRMSEAFF. In DNA form, the CDR3 reads TGTGCCAGTAGTTTTTCGCGGATGTCTGAAGCTTTCTTT.

The V gene is TRBV9, the J gene TRBJ1-5; maybe TRBD1 (5 bases). The CDR3 has 15 residues. V lost 0 bases to trimming and J lost 0 bases, with 7 bases between them. CDR1 is SGDLS, CDR2 YYNGEE, per germline. As DNA, the CDR3 is TGTGCCAGCAGCGTAGGCAGGGATAGCAATCAGCCCCAGCATTTT. It codes for CASSVGRDSNQPQHF. The whole variable domain, remainder taken from reference TRBV9 and TRBJ1-5, is DSGVTQTPKHLITATGQRVTLRCSPRSGDLSVYWYQQSLDQGLQFLIQYYNGEERAKGNILERFSAQQFPDLHSELNLSSLELGDSALYFCASSVGRDSNQPQHFGDGTRLSIL.

This clone has a handful of counts. The rearrangement uses TRBV7-9 and TRBJ2-1; 14 bases are shared with TRBD2. This CDR3 comprises 16 residues. Unmatched junction bases numbered 7, after V lost 4 bases and J lost 8 bases. In germline, CDR1 is SEHNR, CDR2 FQNEAQ (reference sequence). CDR3 DNA sequence: TGTGCCAGCAGCTCCCAGGGACTAGCGGGAGTCTATGAGCAGTTCTTC. Amino acid sequence: CASSSQGLAGVYEQFF.

This chain uses TRBV7-9 with TRBJ2-3; 7 nucleotides align to TRBD2. Germline V lookup: CDR1 SEHNR, CDR2 FQNEAQ (reference sequence). Trimming cost V 0 bases and J 4 bases; bases outside gene matches: 7. CDR3 length equals 16 residues. CDR3 nucleotides: TGTGCCAGCAGCTTAGCCTGGGCGGGAGAGGCAGATACGCAGTATTTT. It translates to CASSLAWAGEADTQYF.

This clone was counted a few times. V is TRBV7-8 and J is TRBJ1-2; 7 bases match TRBD1. The CDR3 extends over 14 amino acids. V was pared by 5 bases and J by 4 bases, with 7 bases of the junction left unmatched. The germline V gene encodes CDR1 SGHVS and CDR2 FQNEAQ. The CDR3 loop is CASSPGQLPYGYTF. The CDR3 DNA reads as TGTGCCAGCAGCCCGGGACAGTTGCCCTATGGCTACACCTTC.

This sequence joins TRBV2 and TRBJ2-5, with 8 bases lining up with TRBD1. The V segment lost 3 bases and the J segment 5 bases; nucleotides outside the gene matches: 8. Germline values: CDR1 SNHLY, CDR2 FYNNEI. The CDR3 consists of 15 residues. The CDR3 protein is CASSDFGQGVETQYF. CDR3 nucleotide sequence: TGTGCCAGCAGTGATTTCGGACAGGGCGTGGAGACCCAGTACTTC.

The rearrangement links TRBV28 to TRBJ1-4; D not resolved. Trimming removed 3 bases at V and 5 bases at J, with 13 bases between. The CDR3 consists of 15 residues. Germline CDR1 and CDR2: MDHEN and SYDVKM. The CDR3 here is CASSLVVLPNEKLFF. The CDR3 nucleotides are TGTGCCAGCAGTTTGGTGGTCTTACCAAATGAAAAACTGTTTTTT.

V usage is TRBV6-1 and J usage is TRBJ2-1, with 7 positions matching TRBD1. CDR1 and CDR2 (germline): MNHNS, SASEGT. The trim removed 8 bases at V and 6 bases at J, leaving 1 base unmatched. This CDR3 comprises 11 residues. The CDR3 is CASHRGNEQFF. The DNA for the CDR3 is TGTGCCAGCCACAGGGGCAATGAGCAGTTCTTC.

The chain recombines TRBV19 with TRBJ2-3; D might be TRBD1 or TRBD2, each matching 5 bases. Germline V gives CDR1 LNHDA, CDR2 SQIVND (reference sequence). This CDR3 has 15 residues. V lost 1 base and J 6 bases, leaving 14 bases between the germline ends. CDR3 residues: CASSIVYKGSDTQYF. DNA for the CDR3: TGTGCCAGTAGTATAGTATACAAGGGGAGTGATACGCAGTATTTT.

This chain links TRBV19 with TRBJ2-7; 10 bases line up with TRBD2. The CDR3 has 15 amino acids. Germline V gives CDR1 LNHDA, CDR2 SQIVND (reference sequence). With V trimmed by 4 bases and J by 3 bases, 6 bases remained unmatched. This CDR3 reads CASSNPSGRIYEQYF. The CDR3 coding sequence is TGTGCCAGTAGTAATCCTAGCGGGAGAATCTACGAGCAGTACTTC.

V usage is TRBV4-1 and J usage is TRBJ2-3; 11 positions agree with TRBD2. Germline loops: CDR1 MGHRA, CDR2 YSYEKL. V shed 2 bases and J 4 bases; nucleotides not matched to a gene: 11. The CDR3 length is 18 residues. The CDR3 reads CASSQQVTLAGGADTQYF. The CDR3 DNA follows: TGCGCCAGCAGCCAACAGGTGACCTTAGCGGGGGGGGCAGATACGCAGTATTTT.

The V gene is TRBV11-2, the J gene TRBJ2-7, with a possible D match to TRBD2 (5 bases). Germline CDR1 and CDR2: SGHAT and FQNNGV. The ends were cut back, 1 base at V and 7 bases at J, with 14 bases in the middle. The length of the CDR3 is 14 residues. CDR3 sequence (DNA): TGTGCCAGCAGCTTAGCGGCGGGCGGCGGGGAGCAGTACTTC. Encoded protein: CASSLAAGGGEQYF.

This clone was seen once. The chain employs TRBV6-5 and TRBJ1-2; unclear D gene. V lost 2 bases and J lost 4, with 8 bases in between. In germline, CDR1 is MNHEY, CDR2 SVGAGI. The CDR3 contains 13 residues. The CDR3 sequence: CASSYPDCYGYTF. The CDR3 bases are TGTGCCAGCAGTTACCCGGACTGCTATGGCTACACCTTC.

The V call is TRBV4-1, the J call TRBJ2-7; D is ambiguous. CDR3 length: 16 amino acids. Per the germline V gene, CDR1 is MGHRA and CDR2 is YSYEKL. Trimming left V 1 base short and J 0 bases short, with 13 bases between. The CDR3 is CASSQVPAPSSYEQYF. The DNA of the CDR3 is TGCGCCAGCAGCCAAGTTCCAGCGCCGAGCTCCTACGAGCAGTACTTC.

The chain combines TRBV6-5 with TRBJ2-1; TRBD2 matches at 9 bases. J was trimmed by 4 bases and V by 6 bases; bases with no gene match: 7. This CDR3 has 15 residues. Germline assignment: CDR1 MNHEY and CDR2 SVGAGI. Here the CDR3 DNA reads TGTGCCAGCAGCCCCGGACTAGCGAGTTACAATGAGCAGTTCTTC. Translated: CASSPGLASYNEQFF.

This clone was seen just once. The chain combines TRBV7-2 with TRBJ2-3, with 14 bases lining up with TRBD2. Germline V lookup: CDR1 SGHTA, CDR2 FQGNSA. The CDR3 has 18 amino acids. With V trimmed by 2 bases and J by 0 bases, 4 bases remained unmatched. The CDR3, as DNA: TGTGCCAGCAGCTTAACCGGGACTAGCGGGGGTAGCACAGATACGCAGTATTTT. It yields the protein CASSLTGTSGGSTDTQYF. Combining the CDR3 with reference TRBV7-2 and TRBJ2-3 gives the whole variable domain GAGVSQSPSNKVTEKGKDVELRCDPISGHTALYWYRQSLGQGLEFLIYFQGNSAPDKSGLPSDRFSAERTGGSVSTLTIQRTQQEDSAVYLCASSLTGTSGGSTDTQYFGPGTRLTVL.

This clone has only a few counts. V is TRBV4-1 and J is TRBJ1-6; TRBD1 might be the D (5 bases). This CDR3 has 15 residues. CDR1 is MGHRA and CDR2 is YSYEKL in the germline V gene. Trimming took off 1 base at V and 10 bases at J, with 14 bases between the two ends. CDR3 in amino acids: CASSQAMRDFSPLHF. The CDR3 region has the DNA TGCGCCAGCAGCCAAGCTATGAGGGACTTCTCACCCCTCCACTTT.